A selection of T cell receptor beta chains follows, all from one sample in a study of a mutant IDH1 vaccine in newly diagnosed glioma. Only in-frame clones appear in the TCRdb table, and some are missing; sequencing was by immunoSEQ multiplex PCR. The repertoire holds tens of thousands of clones, with around three fifths as singletons. Which antigens these TCRs recognize remains unknown. The sequencing used peripheral blood mononuclear cells (PBMCs), collected from a glioma patient whose treatment included an IDH1 peptide vaccine. The receptors stem from a middle-aged man with glioma. Some clones in this sample may be carry-over from other donors' samples. Each CDR3 is given with its conserved first and last residue. Where a row states a size, it is once, few, many or the class of an expanded clone; other rows omit it.

TRBV30,.,TRBJ2-5,CAYGWGRRETQYF
TRBV13,.,TRBJ1-3,CASSLGQTSGNTIYF
TRBV6-4,.,TRBJ2-3,CASREILDTQYF
TRBV2,.,TRBJ2-7,CASSEMVQGYEQYF
TRBV5-5,few,TRBJ1-2,CASSSRQGATYGYTF
TRBV7-2,.,TRBJ2-5,CASSPLASETQYF
TRBV5-1,.,TRBJ1-6,CASRRQGMDSPLHF
TRBV15,.,TRBJ2-7,CATSSGQGREQYF
TRBV30,.,TRBJ1-2,CAWSVTGSGYTF
TRBV5-6,once,TRBJ1-2,CASSGGDGGYTF
TRBV19,.,TRBJ2-5,CASSGQGETQYF
TRBV5-4,.,TRBJ2-7,CASSTPTGETSEQYF
TRBV29-1,.,TRBJ2-7,CSVSEREFGEQYF
TRBV7-9,.,TRBJ1-1,CASRTDRGIAEAFF
TRBV10-1,once,TRBJ2-7,CASSEAQEDYEQYF
TRBV9,.,TRBJ1-2,CASSPRTGDGYTF
TRBV9,.,TRBJ1-2,CASSLRDRETYGYTF
TRBV5-1,.,TRBJ2-3,CASSLDGRRTDTQYF
TRBV5-4,.,TRBJ2-2,CASSLDREFTGELFF
TRBV7-8,.,TRBJ1-6,CASSLLRQKNSPLHF
TRBV25-1,few,TRBJ2-2,CASSAGQGRNTGELFF
TRBV7-9,.,TRBJ2-5,CASSNGQGGETQYF
TRBV19,.,TRBJ1-6,CASSPGTGASSYNSPLHF
TRBV10-2,.,TRBJ1-5,CASSGLLRPQHF
TRBV5-1,.,TRBJ2-1,CASSLGTPFYNEQFF
TRBV18,.,TRBJ1-5,CASSPLGQDNQPQHF
TRBV29-1,.,TRBJ1-1,CSFARGPEAFF
TRBV5-1,.,TRBJ2-7,CASSARTGELEQYF
TRBV4-1,.,TRBJ2-7,CASSRRHGQGAHEQYF
TRBV30,.,TRBJ1-2,CAWSVPGTGSAYGYTF
TRBV10-3,once,TRBJ2-1,CAISESDLAAYNEQFF
TRBV7-9,.,TRBJ2-5,CASSALIQETQYF
TRBV2,.,TRBJ2-5,CASLSGLRGTETQYF
TRBV6-6,.,TRBJ2-5,CASTRATGYKETQYF
TRBV9,.,TRBJ1-1,CASSTGQGPTEAFF
TRBV6-5,.,TRBJ2-1,CASSYSSRGGYNEQFF
TRBV10-2,.,TRBJ1-2,CASTEEPFENGYTF
TRBV6-5,few,TRBJ1-5,CASSYSSGQGQPQHF
TRBV5-4,.,TRBJ1-2,CATIGAGNYGYTF
TRBV13,.,TRBJ2-2,CASSSPGLAGAGELFF
TRBV30,few,TRBJ2-3,CAWQRGAGAADTQYF
TRBV19,.,TRBJ1-3,CASSIPTGKGNTIYF
TRBV27,.,TRBJ1-5,CASSLWRGSQPQHF
TRBV7-6,.,TRBJ1-5,CASSLAATNQPQHF
TRBV6-6,.,TRBJ2-3,CASWRQGTDTQYF
TRBV6-5,.,TRBJ1-1,CASYGRGSGNTEAFF
TRBV18,.,TRBJ1-1,CASSPGTGGSMNTEAFF
TRBV10-1,.,TRBJ2-7,CASSTGTSGTYEQYF
TRBV5-4,few,TRBJ1-6,CASSTSIVGNSPLHF
TRBV30,.,TRBJ1-1,CAWTGHRNTEAFF